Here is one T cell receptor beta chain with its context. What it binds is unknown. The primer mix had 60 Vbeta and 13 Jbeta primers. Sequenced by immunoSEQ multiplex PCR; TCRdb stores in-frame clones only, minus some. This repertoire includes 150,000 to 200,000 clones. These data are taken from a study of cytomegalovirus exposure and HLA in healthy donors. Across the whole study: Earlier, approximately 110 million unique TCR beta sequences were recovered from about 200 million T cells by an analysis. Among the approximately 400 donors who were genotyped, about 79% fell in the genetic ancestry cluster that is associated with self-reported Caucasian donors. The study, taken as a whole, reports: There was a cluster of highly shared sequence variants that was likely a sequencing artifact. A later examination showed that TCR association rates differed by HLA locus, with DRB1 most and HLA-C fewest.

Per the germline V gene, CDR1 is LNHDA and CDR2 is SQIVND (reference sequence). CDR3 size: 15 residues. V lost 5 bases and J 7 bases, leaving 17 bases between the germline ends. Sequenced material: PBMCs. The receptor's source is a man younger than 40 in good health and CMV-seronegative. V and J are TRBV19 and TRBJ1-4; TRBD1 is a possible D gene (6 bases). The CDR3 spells CASSLMTGVSEKLFF. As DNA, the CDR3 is TGTGCCAGTAGTCTAATGACAGGCGTAAGTGAAAAACTGTTTTTT.